The 26 T cell receptor beta chains below were found in one sample sequenced in a study of regulatory T cells in long-lasting Graves disease. Sample time point: newly diagnosed GD, antithyroid drugs for less than 3 months. Construction of the TCR library relied on RNA isolated from PBMCs. Building the TCR beta libraries relied on iRepertoire HTBI primers, and CDR3 regions underwent Arm-PCR. TCRdb fed the multiplex PCR reads into MiXCR, producing one record per CDR3 protein. The data contain 350,000 to 450,000 distinct CDR3 sequences, 16% of them singletons. The sample was also linked to a second study, of T cells in Graves' hyperthyroidism and ophthalmopathy.

Sample: peripheral blood mononuclear cells (PBMCs), taken at new diagnosis, from a patient treated with antithyroid drugs. All receptors derive from a man aged 40-55 years with Graves disease.

This clonotype occurred a few times. The chain couples TRBV10-3 to TRBJ1-2, with D tentatively TRBD1 (6 bases). The germline V and J ends were trimmed by 10 bases and 2 bases, with 14 bases remaining between them. This CDR3 has 13 amino acids. Germline V lookup: CDR1 ENHRY, CDR2 SYGVKD. As DNA, the CDR3 is TGTGCCACCTCACAGGGATCCAACTATGGCTACACCTTC. Protein sequence: CATSQGSNYGYTF.

This clonotype was counted many times. This chain links TRBV7-2 with TRBJ2-1; 10 bases map to TRBD1. V gave up 8 bases and J gave up 6 bases; unmatched junction bases: 4. In germline, CDR1 is SGHTA, CDR2 FQGNSA. CDR3 length: 13 residues. CDR3 protein: CASARQGANEQFF. Written as DNA, the CDR3 is TGTGCCAGCGCCAGACAGGGGGCCAATGAGCAGTTCTTC.

The chain has TRBV6-5 and TRBJ1-2; the D is unclear. The germline gives CDR1 MNHEY, CDR2 SVGAGI. Deletions cut 2 bases from V and 8 bases from J, with 12 bases between. The CDR3 has 13 residues. The CDR3 protein is CASSYETFSGYTF. CDR3 bases: TGTGCCAGCAGTTACGAGACATTTTCCGGCTACACCTTC.

This clonotype was seen many times. The chain carries TRBV5-1 and TRBJ2-1; 7 bases match TRBD1. The V gene's germline CDR1 is SGHRS and CDR2 YFSETQ. This CDR3 spans 14 amino acids. Unmatched junction bases numbered 11, after V lost 4 bases and J lost 10 bases. The chain's CDR3 is CASSRDRDLIEQFF. In DNA, the CDR3 is TGCGCCAGCAGCCGAGACAGGGATCTCATCGAGCAGTTCTTC.

This clonotype was seen many times. The chain has TRBV27 and TRBJ1-2, with D perhaps matching TRBD1 (5 bases). With 0 bases removed from V and 7 bases from J, the gap between germline ends came to 12 bases. This CDR3 contains 14 residues. Germline V CDR1 and CDR2: MNHEY, SMNVEV (reference sequence). CDR3 DNA sequence: TGTGCCAGCAGTTTATCCCCAGGGTCGGGTGGCTACACCTTC. It is translated as CASSLSPGSGGYTF.

This clonotype was seen many times. This sequence joins TRBV18 and TRBJ1-1; D unresolved. Germline lookup yields CDR1 KGHSH and CDR2 LQKENI. The CDR3 consists of 13 residues. With 2 bases removed from V and 1 base from J, the gap between germline ends came to 5 bases. The CDR3 bases are TGTGCCAGCTCACCAGAGGGGAACACTGAAGCTTTCTTT. Translating gives CASSPEGNTEAFF.

This clonotype was detected many times. The chain combines TRBV28 with TRBJ2-5; a weak D match, TRBD1 (6 bases). The CDR3 has 13 residues. Germline V gene sequence: CDR1 MDHEN, CDR2 SYDVKM. V was shortened by 6 bases and J by 2 bases, with 10 bases between the two germline ends. The CDR3 reads CASSLDRQETQYF. The DNA of the CDR3 is TGTGCCAGCAGCCTGGACAGACAAGAGACCCAGTACTTC.

This clonotype was seen a single time. A much larger clone is a single base away; this may be a read error. This chain joins TRBV6-5 and TRBJ1-5; unclear D gene. Trimming stripped 4 bases from V and 2 bases from J, with 15 bases between. Germline CDR1 and CDR2: MNHEY and SVGAGI. This CDR3 region has 16 residues. The CDR3 nucleotides read TGTGCCAGCAGTTTCTCCCGGGTGAGGGGCAATCAGCCCCAGCATTTT. Its translation: CASSFSRVRGNQPQHF.

This clonotype turned up a few times. This sequence joins TRBV5-1 and TRBJ1-6; D might be TRBD1 (6 bases). Germline lookup yields CDR1 SGHRS and CDR2 YFSETQ. V dropped 5 bases and J dropped 7 bases, with 16 bases sitting between them. The CDR3 totals 15 residues. The CDR3 bases are TGCGCCAGCAGGTTAAGCGACAGGCAGAATTCACCCCTCCACTTT. Protein: CASRLSDRQNSPLHF.

This clonotype was detected many times. The rearrangement links TRBV7-2 to TRBJ2-3, with 9 bases fitting TRBD2. The CDR3 contains 16 residues. Germline-derived CDR1 and CDR2 are SGHTA and FQGNSA. V dropped 1 base and J dropped 10; count of bases not matched to a gene: 12. CDR3 loop: CASSLGTSATLGAQYF. The DNA for the CDR3 is TGTGCCAGCAGCTTAGGGACTAGCGCCACGCTTGGGGCGCAGTATTTT. Full variable domain (remainder filled in from reference TRBV7-2 and TRBJ2-3): GAGVSQSPSNKVTEKGKDVELRCDPISGHTALYWYRQSLGQGLEFLIYFQGNSAPDKSGLPSDRFSAERTGGSVSTLTIQRTQQEDSAVYLCASSLGTSATLGAQYFGPGTRLTVL.

The rearrangement uses TRBV5-1 and TRBJ1-1; D is unresolved. Per the germline V gene, CDR1 is SGHRS and CDR2 is YFSETQ. The CDR3 spans 14 residues. Trimming cost V 4 bases and J 3 bases, with 13 bases left between them. In nucleotides, the CDR3 is TGCGCCAGCAGCCCCCACAGACCCGACACTGAAGCTTTCTTT. Its protein product is CASSPHRPDTEAFF.

There are a few counts of this clonotype. A read error may explain this, as a much larger clone is one base away. This rearrangement joins TRBV6-1 to TRBJ2-6; 8 positions match TRBD2. Germline lookup yields CDR1 MNHNS and CDR2 SASEGT. The CDR3 runs to 15 residues. The CDR3 nucleotides are TGTGCCAGCGGACGAGCGGGGGTTGGGGCCGACGTCCTGACTTTC. Protein product: CASGRAGVGADVLTF.

The CDR3 here is CASSPYLDRGDTEAFF. For the CDR3, the DNA is TGTGCCAGCAGCCCCTATTTGGACAGGGGAGACACTGAAGCTTTCTTT. V gene TRBV14 combines with J gene TRBJ1-1; 9 nucleotides match TRBD1. Trimming removed 4 bases from V and 3 bases from J; junction bases left unmatched: 9. This CDR3 region has 16 residues. Per the germline V gene, CDR1 is SGHDN and CDR2 is FVKESK.

Ten or more counts support this clonotype. The genes are TRBV2 and TRBJ1-4; D ambiguous. The CDR3 runs to 15 residues. The V end lost 4 bases, the J end lost 0 bases, and 9 bases lay between the germline ends. Per germline, CDR1 SNHLY and CDR2 FYNNEI. The CDR3, as DNA: TGTGCCAGCAGTGGAGGACTCGCAACTAATGAAAAACTGTTTTTT. This sequence encodes CASSGGLATNEKLFF.

The chain joins TRBV11-1 to TRBJ2-5; TRBD1 matches 7 bases. This CDR3 comprises 14 residues. V shed 2 bases, J shed 2 bases, and the junction held 2 bases outside the gene matches. Germline V CDR1 and CDR2: SGHAT, FQDESV (reference sequence). The CDR3 sequence is CASSLRGRQETQYF. The CDR3 nucleotides are TGTGCCAGCAGCTTAAGGGGGCGACAAGAGACCCAGTACTTC.

As regards this clonotype: A read error may be the cause here, since a much bigger clone is one base away. The rearrangement links TRBV5-1 to TRBJ2-3, with 9 bases identical to TRBD1. Matching the DNA end better, TRBJ2-7 makes the J call doubtful. Germline-derived CDR1 and CDR2 are SGHRS and YFSETQ. The CDR3 has 17 residues. The CDR3 nucleotides are TGCGCCAGCAGCTCGAGCCCTAGGACAGGGGTCCACAATGAGCAGTACTTC. Amino acids: CASSSSPRTGVHNEQYF.

The chain couples TRBV5-1 to TRBJ2-1; 11 bases map to TRBD2. This CDR3 region has 16 residues. J gave up 7 bases and V 3 bases, and 9 bases lay outside the gene matches. CDR1 and CDR2 from the germline V gene are SGHRS and YFSETQ. In nucleotides, the CDR3 is TGCGCCAGCAGCTCCACGGTTAGCGGGGGGGCTAATGAGCAGTTCTTC. Protein product: CASSSTVSGGANEQFF. The whole variable domain, filled in from reference TRBV5-1 and TRBJ2-1, reads KAGVTQTPRYLIKTRGQQVTLSCSPISGHRSVSWYQQTPGQGLQFLFEYFSETQRNKGNFPGRFSGRQFSNSRSEMNVSTLELGDSALYLCASSSTVSGGANEQFFGPGTRLTVL.

This clonotype was recorded at least ten times. The chain couples TRBV10-3 to TRBJ2-7; D is uncertain. Germline V gene data show CDR1 as ENHRY and CDR2 as SYGVKD. CDR3 length: 13 amino acids. V dropped 8 bases and J dropped 0 bases, with 11 bases sitting between them. The CDR3 nucleotides read TGTGCCATCTTAGACGGTACCTCCTACGAGCAGTACTTC. Encoded protein: CAILDGTSYEQYF.

As regards this clonotype: Possible read error: a much larger clone is one base away. This chain uses TRBV11-2 with TRBJ1-1; possibly TRBD1 for D (5 bases). The CDR3 covers 15 residues. Germline assignment: CDR1 SGHAT and CDR2 FQNNGV. CDR3 sequence reads: CASSLKGQVNTEASF. CDR3 sequence (DNA): TGTGCCAGCAGCTTAAAGGGGCAAGTGAACACTGAAGCTTCCTTT.

The V and J genes are TRBV13 and TRBJ2-1; 7 bases align to TRBD1. CDR1 and CDR2 from the germline V gene are PRHDT and FYEKMQ (reference sequence). The CDR3 runs 13 residues. With 10 bases clipped from V and 7 bases from J, the junction kept 10 bases outside the gene matches. CDR3 in amino acids: CATKTGLSNEQFF. For the CDR3, the DNA is TGTGCCACTAAGACAGGGTTGTCTAATGAGCAGTTCTTC.

Ten or more counts support this clonotype. V is TRBV5-1 and J is TRBJ2-3, with a possible D match to TRBD1 (5 bases). This CDR3 has 13 residues. Trimming pared 5 bases from V and 3 bases from J, leaving 10 bases between. Germline V gene lookup returns CDR1 SGHRS and CDR2 YFSETQ. This chain's CDR3 is CASRPQGTDTQYF. The CDR3 DNA is TGCGCCAGCAGACCGCAGGGAACAGATACGCAGTATTTT. The variable domain in full, completed from reference TRBV5-1 and TRBJ2-3, reads KAGVTQTPRYLIKTRGQQVTLSCSPISGHRSVSWYQQTPGQGLQFLFEYFSETQRNKGNFPGRFSGRQFSNSRSEMNVSTLELGDSALYLCASRPQGTDTQYFGPGTRLTVL.

This chain uses TRBV12-3 or TRBV12-4 with TRBJ1-4, with TRBD1 as a possible D gene (6 bases). This CDR3 has 13 residues. V was trimmed by 3 bases and J by 8 bases, leaving 10 bases between them. The CDR3 loop reads CASSFRGSEKLFF. As DNA, the CDR3 is TGTGCCAGCAGTTTCAGGGGCAGCGAAAAACTGTTTTTT.

This clonotype was counted many times. The chain is built from TRBV18 and TRBJ1-1; D is undetermined. The V end lost 1 base, the J end lost 3 bases, and 6 bases lay between the germline ends. The CDR3 sequence is 13 residues long. Germline V gene data show CDR1 as KGHSH and CDR2 as LQKENI. The CDR3 sequence is CASSPRQDTEAFF. The CDR3 DNA sequence: TGTGCCAGCTCACCACGGCAAGACACTGAAGCTTTCTTT.

This clonotype was recorded a few times. The rearrangement joins TRBV10-1 to TRBJ1-5; TRBD1 is a possible D gene (6 bases). Germline V gene data show CDR1 as WNHNN and CDR2 as SYGVQD (reference sequence). V shed 2 bases and J shed 4 bases, with 21 bases lying between them. The CDR3 consists of 18 residues. CDR3 sequence: CASSEAPRGANLNQPQHF. DNA for the CDR3: TGCGCCAGCAGTGAGGCTCCCAGGGGCGCAAATTTGAATCAGCCCCAGCATTTT.

This clonotype has ten or more counts. The rearrangement joins TRBV29-1 to TRBJ2-3; tentatively, D is TRBD2 (6 bases). CDR1 and CDR2 (germline): SQVTM, ANQGSEA. Trimming took off 7 bases at V and 2 bases at J, with 19 bases between the two ends. The CDR3 has 15 amino acids. The DNA for the CDR3 is TGCAGCGCTGGCGGAGAAACGGGAGACACAGATACGCAGTATTTT. Its translation is CSAGGETGDTDTQYF.

The chain is built from TRBV6-2 or TRBV6-3 and TRBJ2-6; D not resolved. The CDR3 spans 14 residues. V was pared by 2 bases and J by 1 base, with 3 bases between. CDR1 and CDR2 (germline): MNHEY, SVGEGT. CDR3 sequence reads: CASSYTSGANVLTF. DNA for the CDR3: TGTGCCAGCAGTTACACATCTGGGGCCAACGTCCTGACTTTC.